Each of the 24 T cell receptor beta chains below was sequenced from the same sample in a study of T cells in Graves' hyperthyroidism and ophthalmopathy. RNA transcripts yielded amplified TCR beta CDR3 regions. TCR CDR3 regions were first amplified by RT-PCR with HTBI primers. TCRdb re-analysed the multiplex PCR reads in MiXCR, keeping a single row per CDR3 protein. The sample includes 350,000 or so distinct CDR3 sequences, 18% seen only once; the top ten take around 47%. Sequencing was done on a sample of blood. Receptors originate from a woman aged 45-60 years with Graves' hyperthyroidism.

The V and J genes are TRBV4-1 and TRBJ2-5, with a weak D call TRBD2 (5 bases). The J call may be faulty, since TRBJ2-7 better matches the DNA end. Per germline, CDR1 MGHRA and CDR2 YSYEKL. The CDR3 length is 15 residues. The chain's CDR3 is CASSQDPGYPNEQYF. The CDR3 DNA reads TGCGCCAGCAGCCAAGACCCGGGGTACCCCAACGAGCAGTACTTC.

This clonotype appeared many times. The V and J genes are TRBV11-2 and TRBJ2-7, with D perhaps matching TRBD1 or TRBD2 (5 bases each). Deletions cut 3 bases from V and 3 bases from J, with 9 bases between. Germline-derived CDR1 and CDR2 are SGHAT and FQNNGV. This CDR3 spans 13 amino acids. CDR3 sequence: CASSLGPVYEQYV. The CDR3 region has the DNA TGTGCCAGCAGCTTGGGACCGGTCTACGAGCAGTACGTC.

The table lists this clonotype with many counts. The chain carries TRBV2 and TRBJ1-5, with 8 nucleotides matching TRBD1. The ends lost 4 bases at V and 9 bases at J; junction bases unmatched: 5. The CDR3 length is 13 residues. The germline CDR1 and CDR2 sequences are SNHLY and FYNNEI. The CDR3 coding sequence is TGTGCCAGCAGTGGGACAGGGAGTGGGCCCCAGCATTTT. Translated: CASSGTGSGPQHF. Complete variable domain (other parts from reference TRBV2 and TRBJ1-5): EPEVTQTPSHQVTQMGQEVILRCVPISNHLYFYWYRQILGQKVEFLVSFYNNEISEKSEIFDDQFSVERPDGSNFTLKIRSTKLEDSAMYFCASSGTGSGPQHFGDGTRLSIL.

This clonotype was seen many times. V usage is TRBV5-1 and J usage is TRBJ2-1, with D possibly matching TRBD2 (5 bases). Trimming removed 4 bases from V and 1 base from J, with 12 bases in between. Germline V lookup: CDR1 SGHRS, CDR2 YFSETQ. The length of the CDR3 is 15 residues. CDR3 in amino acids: CASSPSPGSYNEQFF. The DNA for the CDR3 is TGCGCCAGCAGCCCGTCTCCGGGGTCCTACAATGAGCAGTTCTTC. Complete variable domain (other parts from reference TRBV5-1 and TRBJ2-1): KAGVTQTPRYLIKTRGQQVTLSCSPISGHRSVSWYQQTPGQGLQFLFEYFSETQRNKGNFPGRFSGRQFSNSRSEMNVSTLELGDSALYLCASSPSPGSYNEQFFGPGTRLTVL.

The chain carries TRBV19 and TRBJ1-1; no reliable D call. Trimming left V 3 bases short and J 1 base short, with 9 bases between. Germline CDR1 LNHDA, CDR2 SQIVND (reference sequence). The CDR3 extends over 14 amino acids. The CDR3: CASSMRKGNTEAFF. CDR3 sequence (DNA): TGTGCCAGTAGTATGCGGAAAGGGAACACTGAAGCTTTCTTT.

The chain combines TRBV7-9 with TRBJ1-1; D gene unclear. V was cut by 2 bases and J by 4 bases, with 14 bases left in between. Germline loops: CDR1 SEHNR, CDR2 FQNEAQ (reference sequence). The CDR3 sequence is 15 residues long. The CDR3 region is CASSLIRLLGTEAFF. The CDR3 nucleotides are TGTGCCAGCAGCTTAATTCGACTCTTGGGCACTGAAGCTTTCTTT. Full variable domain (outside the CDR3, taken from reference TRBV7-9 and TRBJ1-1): DTGVSQNPRHKITKRGQNVTFRCDPISEHNRLYWYRQTLGQGPEFLTYFQNEAQLEKSRLLSDRFSAERPKGSFSTLEIQRTEQGDSAMYLCASSLIRLLGTEAFFGQGTRLTVV.

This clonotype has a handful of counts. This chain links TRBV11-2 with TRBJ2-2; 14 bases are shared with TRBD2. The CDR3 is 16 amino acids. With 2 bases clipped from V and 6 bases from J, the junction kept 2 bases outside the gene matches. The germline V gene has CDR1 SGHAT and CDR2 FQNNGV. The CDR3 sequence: CASSLPGLAGAGELFF. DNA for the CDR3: TGTGCCAGCAGCTTACCGGGACTAGCGGGAGCCGGGGAGCTGTTTTTT. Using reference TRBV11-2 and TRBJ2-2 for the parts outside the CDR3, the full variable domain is EAGVAQSPRYKIIEKRQSVAFWCNPISGHATLYWYQQILGQGPKLLIQFQNNGVVDDSQLPKDRFSAERLKGVDSTLKIQPAKLEDSAVYLCASSLPGLAGAGELFFGEGSRLTVL.

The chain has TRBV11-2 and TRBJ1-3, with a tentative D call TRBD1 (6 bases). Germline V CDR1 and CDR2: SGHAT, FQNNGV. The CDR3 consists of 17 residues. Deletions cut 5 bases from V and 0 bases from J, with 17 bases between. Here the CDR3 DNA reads TGTGCCAGCAGCCACGGACAGAGGCTACTCTCTGGAAACACCATATATTTT. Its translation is CASSHGQRLLSGNTIYF.

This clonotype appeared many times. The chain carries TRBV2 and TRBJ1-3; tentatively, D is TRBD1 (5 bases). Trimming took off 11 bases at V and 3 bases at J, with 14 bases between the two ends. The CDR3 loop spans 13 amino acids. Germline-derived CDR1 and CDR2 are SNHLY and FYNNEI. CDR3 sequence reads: CASETAFGNTIYF. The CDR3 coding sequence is TGTGCCTCCGAGACAGCTTTTGGAAACACCATATATTTT.

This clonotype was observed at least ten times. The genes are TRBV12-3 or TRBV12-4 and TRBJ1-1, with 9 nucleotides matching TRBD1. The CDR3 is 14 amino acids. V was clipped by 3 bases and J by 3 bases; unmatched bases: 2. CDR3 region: CASSFGTGYTEAFF. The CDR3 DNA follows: TGTGCCAGCAGTTTCGGGACAGGGTACACTGAAGCTTTCTTT.

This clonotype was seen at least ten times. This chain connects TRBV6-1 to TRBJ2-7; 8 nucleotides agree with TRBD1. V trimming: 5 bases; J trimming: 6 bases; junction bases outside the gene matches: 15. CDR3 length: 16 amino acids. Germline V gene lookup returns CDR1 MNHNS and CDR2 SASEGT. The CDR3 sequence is CASSLARTGSPSEQYV. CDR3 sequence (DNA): TGTGCCAGCAGTTTGGCTAGGACAGGGTCCCCCTCCGAGCAGTACGTC.

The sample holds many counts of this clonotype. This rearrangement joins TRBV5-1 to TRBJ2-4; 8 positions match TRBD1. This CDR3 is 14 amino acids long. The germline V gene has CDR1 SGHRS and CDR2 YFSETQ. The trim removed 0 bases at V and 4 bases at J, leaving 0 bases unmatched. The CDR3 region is CASSLGTGKNIQYF. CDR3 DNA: TGCGCCAGCAGCTTGGGGACAGGGAAAAACATTCAGTACTTC.

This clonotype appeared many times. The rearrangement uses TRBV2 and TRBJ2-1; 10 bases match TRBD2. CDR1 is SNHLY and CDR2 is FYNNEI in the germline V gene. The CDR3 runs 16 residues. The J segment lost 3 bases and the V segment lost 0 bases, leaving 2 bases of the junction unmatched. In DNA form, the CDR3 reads TGTGCCAGCAGTGAAGCTCGACTAGCGGGCTACAATGAGCAGTTCTTC. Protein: CASSEARLAGYNEQFF.

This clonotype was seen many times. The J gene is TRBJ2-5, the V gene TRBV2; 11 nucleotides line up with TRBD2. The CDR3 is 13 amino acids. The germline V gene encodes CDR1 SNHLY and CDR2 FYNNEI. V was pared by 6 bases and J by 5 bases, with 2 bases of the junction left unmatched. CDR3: CASRRLAGETQYF. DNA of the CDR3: TGTGCCAGCAGAAGACTAGCGGGGGAGACCCAGTACTTC.

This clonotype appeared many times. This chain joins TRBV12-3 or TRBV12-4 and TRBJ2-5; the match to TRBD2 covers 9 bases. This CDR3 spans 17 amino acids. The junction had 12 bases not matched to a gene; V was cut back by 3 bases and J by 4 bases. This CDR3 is CASSFSSSRGGLETQYF. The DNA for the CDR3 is TGTGCCAGCAGTTTTTCGAGCTCGCGGGGGGGCCTAGAGACCCAGTACTTC.

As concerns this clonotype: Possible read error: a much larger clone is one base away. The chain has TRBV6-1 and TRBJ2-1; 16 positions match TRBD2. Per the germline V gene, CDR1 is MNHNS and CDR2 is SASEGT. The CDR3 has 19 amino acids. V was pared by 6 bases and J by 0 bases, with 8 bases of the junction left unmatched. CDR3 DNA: TGTGCCAGCAGGGGGGGGACTAGCGGGGGGGGGGGCTCCTACAATGAGCAGTTCTTC. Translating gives CASRGGTSGGGGSYNEQFF.

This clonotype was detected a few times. The CDR3 here is CASTTGLAGVSGTQYF. The CDR3 DNA follows: TGTGCCAGCACTACGGGACTAGCGGGAGTTAGCGGGACCCAGTACTTC. The chain employs TRBV25-1 and TRBJ2-5; 14 bases fit TRBD2. The trim removed 7 bases at V and 7 bases at J, leaving 11 bases unmatched. The CDR3 totals 16 residues. In germline, CDR1 is MGHDK, CDR2 SYGVNS.

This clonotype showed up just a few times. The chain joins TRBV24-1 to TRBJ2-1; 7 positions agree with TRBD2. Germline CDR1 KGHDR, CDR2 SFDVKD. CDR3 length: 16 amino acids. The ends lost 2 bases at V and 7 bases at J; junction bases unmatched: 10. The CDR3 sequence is CATSDSRGSLRNEQFF. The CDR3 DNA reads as TGTGCCACCAGTGATTCGCGCGGGAGCCTCCGGAATGAGCAGTTCTTC.

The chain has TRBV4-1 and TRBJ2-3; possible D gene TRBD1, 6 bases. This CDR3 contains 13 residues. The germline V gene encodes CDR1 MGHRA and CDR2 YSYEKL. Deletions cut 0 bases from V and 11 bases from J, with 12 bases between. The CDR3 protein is CASSQDRGGMQYF. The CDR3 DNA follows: TGCGCCAGCAGCCAAGATAGAGGGGGTATGCAGTATTTT.

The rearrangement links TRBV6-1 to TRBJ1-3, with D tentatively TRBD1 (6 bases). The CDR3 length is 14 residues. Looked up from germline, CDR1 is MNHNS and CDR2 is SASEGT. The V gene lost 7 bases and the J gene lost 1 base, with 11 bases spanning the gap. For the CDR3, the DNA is TGTGCCAGCAAACAGGGATTGTCTGGAAACACCATATATTTT. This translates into CASKQGLSGNTIYF.

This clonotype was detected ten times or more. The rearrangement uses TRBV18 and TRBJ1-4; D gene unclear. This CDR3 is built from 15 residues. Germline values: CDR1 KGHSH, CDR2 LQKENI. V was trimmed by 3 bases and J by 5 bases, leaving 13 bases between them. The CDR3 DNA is TGTGCCAGCTCACCGAAGTTGGATCCCAATGAAAAACTGTTTTTT. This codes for CASSPKLDPNEKLFF.

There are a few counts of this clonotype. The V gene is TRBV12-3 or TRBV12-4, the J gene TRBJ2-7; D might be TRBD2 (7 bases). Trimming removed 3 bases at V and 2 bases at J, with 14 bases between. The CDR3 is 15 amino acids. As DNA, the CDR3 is TGTGCCAGCAGTTTTGGGGGGGCACTCCCCTACGAGCAGTACTTC. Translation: CASSFGGALPYEQYF.

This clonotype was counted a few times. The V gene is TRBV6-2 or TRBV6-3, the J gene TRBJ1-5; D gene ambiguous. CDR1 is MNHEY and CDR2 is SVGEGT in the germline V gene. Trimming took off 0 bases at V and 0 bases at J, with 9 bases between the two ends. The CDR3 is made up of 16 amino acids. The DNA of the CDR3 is TGTGCCAGCAGTTACTCTGGGTCCTATAGCAATCAGCCCCAGCATTTT. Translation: CASSYSGSYSNQPQHF.

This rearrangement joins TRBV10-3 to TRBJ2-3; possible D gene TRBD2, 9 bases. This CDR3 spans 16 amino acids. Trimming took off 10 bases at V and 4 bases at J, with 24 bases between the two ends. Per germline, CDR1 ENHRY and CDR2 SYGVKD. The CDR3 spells CATRGLAGNSADTQYF. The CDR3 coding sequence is TGTGCCACCAGGGGGCTAGCGGGAAATTCCGCAGATACGCAGTATTTT.